What follows are 24 T cell receptor beta chains derived from one specimen sequenced in a study of T cell changes during pregnancy in multiple sclerosis. TCRdb's copy holds only in-frame clones and misses some; the assay was immunoSEQ multiplex PCR. The repertoire holds roughly 30,000 clones, with roughly 88% as singletons. This specimen was CD4+ T cells from peripheral blood mononuclear cells, taken in the first trimester of pregnancy. The receptors here all came from a female donor in good health, enrolled as a control in a pregnancy study.

V usage is TRBV7-3 and J usage is TRBJ2-2, with D possibly TRBD1 on 6 matching bases. The CDR3 contains 13 residues. V gave up 6 bases and J gave up 6 bases, with 11 bases separating them. Germline CDR1 SGHTA, CDR2 FQGTGA. The CDR3 protein is CASRPTGPGELFF. For the CDR3, the DNA is TGTGCCAGCAGGCCGACAGGTCCCGGGGAGCTGTTTTTT.

The V call is TRBV29-1, the J call TRBJ1-2, with no clear D. Germline V gene lookup returns CDR1 SQVTM and CDR2 ANQGSEA. Trimming removed 0 bases from V and 5 bases from J, with 7 bases in between. The CDR3 sequence is 12 residues long. This CDR3 is CSVEDLRYGYTF. Here the CDR3 DNA reads TGCAGCGTTGAAGATTTGAGGTATGGCTACACCTTC.

V is TRBV5-4 and J is TRBJ1-2; D possibly corresponds to TRBD1 (6 bases). V was shortened by 6 bases and J by 2 bases, with 17 bases between the two germline ends. This CDR3 is 15 amino acids long. Per germline, CDR1 SGHNT and CDR2 YYREEE (reference sequence). The CDR3 reads CASTSPSTGNYGYTF. The CDR3 DNA sequence: TGTGCCAGCACCTCTCCATCGACAGGCAACTATGGCTACACCTTC.

V usage is TRBV7-9 and J usage is TRBJ2-7; 13 bases are shared with TRBD2. CDR3 length: 15 residues. Germline V gene data show CDR1 as SEHNR and CDR2 as FQNEAQ (reference sequence). V shed 4 bases and J 6 bases; nucleotides not matched to a gene: 6. CDR3 sequence: CASSSRLAGGSEQYF. The CDR3 DNA follows: TGTGCCAGCAGCTCCCGACTAGCGGGGGGTAGCGAGCAGTACTTC.

The rearrangement uses TRBV2 and TRBJ1-2, with TRBD1 identical over 9 bases. This CDR3 has 14 residues. Germline-derived CDR1 and CDR2 are SNHLY and FYNNEI. After removal of 10 bases from V and 0 bases from J, the junction contained 6 bases not matched to a gene. The CDR3 bases are TGTGCCACCAGGGGGGACAGGGCTAACTATGGCTACACCTTC. Protein: CATRGDRANYGYTF.

V and J are TRBV6-4 and TRBJ1-2, with TRBD1 matching over 9 bases. This CDR3 is 15 amino acids long. The germline V gene encodes CDR1 MRHNA and CDR2 SNTAGT. Germline trimming cut 6 bases from V and 4 bases from J; bases unmatched to any gene: 9. CDR3 protein: CASRAGTGPLYGYTF. For the CDR3, the DNA is TGTGCCAGCAGGGCCGGGACAGGGCCTCTCTATGGCTACACCTTC.

V and J are TRBV19 and TRBJ1-2, with a tentative D call TRBD1 (6 bases). The V end was cut by 3 bases, the J end by 6 bases, with 14 bases between. This CDR3 has 14 residues. Germline V lookup: CDR1 LNHDA, CDR2 SQIVND (reference sequence). The CDR3 region is CASSILTGGDGYTF. The CDR3 coding sequence is TGTGCCAGTAGTATCCTGACAGGAGGAGATGGCTACACCTTC. Filled out from reference TRBV19 and TRBJ1-2, the complete variable domain reads DGGITQSPKYLFRKEGQNVTLSCEQNLNHDAMYWYRQDPGQGLRLIYYSQIVNDFQKGDIAEGYSVSREKKESFPLTVTSAQKNPTAFYLCASSILTGGDGYTFGSGTRLTVV.

V gene TRBV30 combines with J gene TRBJ1-1, with TRBD1 as a possible D gene (5 bases). The germline V gene encodes CDR1 GTSNPN and CDR2 SVGIG (reference sequence). The CDR3 runs to 14 residues. Trimming pared 0 bases from V and 7 bases from J, leaving 15 bases between. The CDR3 reads CAWSVKGIGGEAFF. In DNA, the CDR3 is TGTGCCTGGAGTGTAAAGGGGATCGGTGGTGAAGCTTTCTTT.

This clone was recorded once. V is TRBV30 and J is TRBJ1-1, with D possibly matching TRBD1 (5 bases). Trimming pared 3 bases from V and 0 bases from J, leaving 5 bases between. Germline-derived CDR1 and CDR2 are GTSNPN and SVGIG (reference sequence). The CDR3 is 12 residues long. The CDR3, as DNA: TGTGCCTGGAGCAGGGTGAACACTGAAGCTTTCTTT. It translates to CAWSRVNTEAFF.

This clone was found a few times. The chain is built from TRBV23-1 and TRBJ1-5; D possibly corresponds to TRBD1 (5 bases). TRBV23-1 is treated as an ORF (open reading frame) with a function not yet certain. There are 18 residues in the CDR3. The ends were cut back, 1 base at V and 9 bases at J, with 25 bases in the middle. CDR3 amino acids: CASSQYLPRFIRVRPQHF. DNA of the CDR3: TGCGCCAGCAGTCAATATCTCCCCCGTTTTATCAGGGTTCGGCCCCAGCATTTT.

This clone appeared a few times. This rearrangement joins TRBV7-3 to TRBJ1-2; TRBD1 aligns across 9 bases. The CDR3 sequence is 15 residues long. V lost 5 bases, J lost 3 bases, and 7 bases stayed unmatched. Germline CDR1 reads SGHTA; CDR2 reads FQGTGA. The CDR3 DNA reads TGTGCCAGCAGCCCGGGGACAGGGCTTGACTATGGCTACACCTTC. As protein: CASSPGTGLDYGYTF.

The chain employs TRBV6-5 and TRBJ2-7; 7 positions agree with TRBD1. Germline V gives CDR1 MNHEY, CDR2 SVGAGI. CDR3 length: 15 residues. Germline trimming cut 4 bases from V and 3 bases from J; bases unmatched to any gene: 9. The DNA of the CDR3 is TGTGCCAGCAGTTCGTCCGGGACAGTAAGCTACGAGCAGTACTTC. Translated, it gives CASSSSGTVSYEQYF.

The rearrangement uses TRBV5-1 and TRBJ1-1; 8 bases line up with TRBD1. This CDR3 spans 15 amino acids. Trimming took 4 bases from V and 3 from J; bases not matched to a gene: 8. The germline V gene encodes CDR1 SGHRS and CDR2 YFSETQ. The CDR3 here is CASSTVQGGHTEAFF. The DNA of the CDR3 is TGCGCCAGCAGCACAGTACAGGGGGGGCACACTGAAGCTTTCTTT.

This clone was detected only a few times. The chain couples TRBV19 to TRBJ2-1; 15 nucleotides line up with TRBD2. Unmatched junction bases numbered 7, after V lost 4 bases and J lost 9 bases. The CDR3 loop spans 16 amino acids. Per the germline V gene, CDR1 is LNHDA and CDR2 is SQIVND (reference sequence). The CDR3 nucleotides read TGTGCCAGTAGTAAAACACCGGGACTAGCGGGGGGTGAGCAGTTCTTC. It codes for CASSKTPGLAGGEQFF. The whole variable domain, filled in from reference TRBV19 and TRBJ2-1, reads DGGITQSPKYLFRKEGQNVTLSCEQNLNHDAMYWYRQDPGQGLRLIYYSQIVNDFQKGDIAEGYSVSREKKESFPLTVTSAQKNPTAFYLCASSKTPGLAGGEQFFGPGTRLTVL.

In DNA form, the CDR3 reads TGTGCCAGCAGTTCAGTTAGACTAGCGGGGGAAACCTACGAGCAGTACTTC. It codes for CASSSVRLAGETYEQYF. The V call is TRBV27, the J call TRBJ2-7; TRBD2 agrees at 12 bases. Trimming cost V 4 bases and J 2 bases; bases outside gene matches: 9. The CDR3 loop spans 17 amino acids. Germline V gene lookup returns CDR1 MNHEY and CDR2 SMNVEV (reference sequence).

V is TRBV19 and J is TRBJ2-2; weak D call: TRBD2 (5 bases). This CDR3 contains 12 residues. V was cut by 3 bases and J by 7 bases, with 6 bases left in between. Germline loops: CDR1 LNHDA, CDR2 SQIVND (reference sequence). The CDR3 spells CASSIEGGELFF. CDR3 nucleotides: TGTGCCAGTAGTATCGAGGGCGGGGAGCTGTTTTTT. The full variable domain, with the rest looked up from reference TRBV19 and TRBJ2-2, is DGGITQSPKYLFRKEGQNVTLSCEQNLNHDAMYWYRQDPGQGLRLIYYSQIVNDFQKGDIAEGYSVSREKKESFPLTVTSAQKNPTAFYLCASSIEGGELFFGEGSRLTVL.

CDR3 loop: CASSPPSGFNNEQFF. CDR3 bases: TGTGCCAGCTCACCGCCTAGCGGATTCAACAATGAGCAGTTCTTC. The chain combines TRBV18 with TRBJ2-1; TRBD2 agrees at 7 bases. CDR3 size: 15 residues. V shed 3 bases, J shed 5 bases, and the junction held 7 bases outside the gene matches. The germline CDR1 and CDR2 sequences are KGHSH and LQKENI.

V gene TRBV4-1 combines with J gene TRBJ1-4; D not resolved. Trimming removed 1 base from V and 5 bases from J, with 8 bases in between. The germline gives CDR1 MGHRA, CDR2 YSYEKL. The CDR3 loop spans 14 amino acids. The CDR3 DNA reads TGCGCCAGCAGCCAAGTGAGGCGAAATGAAAAACTGTTTTTT. It codes for CASSQVRRNEKLFF.

V and J are TRBV30 and TRBJ2-1; D remains unclear. Trimming stripped 3 bases from V and 7 bases from J, with 4 bases between. The CDR3 consists of 10 residues. Germline V gene data show CDR1 as GTSNPN and CDR2 as SVGIG (reference sequence). CDR3 in amino acids: CAWRRNEQFF. CDR3 DNA sequence: TGTGCCTGGAGGCGAAATGAGCAGTTCTTC.

The genes are TRBV2 and TRBJ1-1; D may be TRBD1 (6 bases). Germline CDR1 SNHLY, CDR2 FYNNEI. V gave up 6 bases and J gave up 0 bases, with 11 bases separating them. The CDR3 is 14 amino acids. The CDR3 region is CASSVDSLNTEAFF. The CDR3 DNA reads as TGTGCCAGCAGCGTGGACAGCTTGAACACTGAAGCTTTCTTT.

V gene TRBV11-2 combines with J gene TRBJ1-2; tentative D call: TRBD1 (6 bases). Germline assignment: CDR1 SGHAT and CDR2 FQNNGV. Trimming cost V 5 bases and J 6 bases, with 10 bases left between them. There are 12 residues in the CDR3. CDR3 DNA: TGTGCCAGCAGCCCCACAGGGCATGGCTACACCTTC. Its translation: CASSPTGHGYTF.

This chain links TRBV2 with TRBJ1-6, with TRBD1 matching over 7 bases. Germline CDR1 is SNHLY and CDR2 is FYNNEI. The V segment lost 6 bases and the J segment 5 bases; nucleotides outside the gene matches: 1. The CDR3 loop spans 13 amino acids. As DNA, the CDR3 is TGTGCCAGCAGACAGGGGAATAATTCACCCCTCCACTTT. Its translation is CASRQGNNSPLHF.

This clone was observed a single time. V usage is TRBV5-5 and J usage is TRBJ1-2, with 10 bases aligning to TRBD1. Germline V lookup: CDR1 SGHKS, CDR2 YYEKEE (reference sequence). J gave up 8 bases and V 5 bases, and 6 bases lay outside the gene matches. This CDR3 contains 13 residues. The CDR3, as DNA: TGTGCCAGCAGTCGACAGGGGGCGAGGGGCTACACCTTC. Protein sequence: CASSRQGARGYTF.

The chain combines TRBV6-1 with TRBJ1-3; 7 bases line up with TRBD1. Trimming at V came to 1 base and at J to 2 bases, leaving 2 bases not matched to a gene. The CDR3 runs to 15 residues. CDR1 MNHNS and CDR2 SASEGT come from the germline V gene. The CDR3 protein is CASSEVTGTGNTIYF. The CDR3, as DNA: TGTGCCAGCAGTGAAGTGACAGGGACTGGAAACACCATATATTTT.